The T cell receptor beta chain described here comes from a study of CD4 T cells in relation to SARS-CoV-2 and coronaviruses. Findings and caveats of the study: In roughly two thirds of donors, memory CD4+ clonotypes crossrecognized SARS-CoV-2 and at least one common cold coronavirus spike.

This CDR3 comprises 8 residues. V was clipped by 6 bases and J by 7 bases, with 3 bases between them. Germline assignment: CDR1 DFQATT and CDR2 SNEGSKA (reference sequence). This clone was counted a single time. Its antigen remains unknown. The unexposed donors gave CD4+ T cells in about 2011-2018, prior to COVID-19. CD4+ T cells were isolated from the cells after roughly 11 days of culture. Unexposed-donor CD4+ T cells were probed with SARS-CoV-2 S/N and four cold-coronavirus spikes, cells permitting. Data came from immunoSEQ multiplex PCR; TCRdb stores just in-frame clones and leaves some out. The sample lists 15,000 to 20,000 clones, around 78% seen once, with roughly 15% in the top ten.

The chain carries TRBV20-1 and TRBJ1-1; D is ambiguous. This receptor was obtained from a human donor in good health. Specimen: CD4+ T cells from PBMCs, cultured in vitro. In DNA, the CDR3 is TGCAGTGCGAATGAAGCTTTCTTT. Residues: CSANEAFF.